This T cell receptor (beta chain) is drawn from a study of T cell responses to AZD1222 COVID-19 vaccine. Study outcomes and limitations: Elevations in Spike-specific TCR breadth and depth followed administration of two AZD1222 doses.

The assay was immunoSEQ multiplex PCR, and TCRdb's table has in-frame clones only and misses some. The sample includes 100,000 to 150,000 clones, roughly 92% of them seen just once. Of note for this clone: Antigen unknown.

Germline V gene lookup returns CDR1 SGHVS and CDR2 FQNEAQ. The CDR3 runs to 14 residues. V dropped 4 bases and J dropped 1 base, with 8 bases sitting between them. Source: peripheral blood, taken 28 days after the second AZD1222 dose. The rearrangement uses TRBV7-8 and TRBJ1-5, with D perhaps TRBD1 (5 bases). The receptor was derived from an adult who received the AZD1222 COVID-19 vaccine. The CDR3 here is CASSSGRSNQPQHF. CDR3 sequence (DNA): TGTGCCAGCAGCTCGGGACGGAGCAATCAGCCCCAGCATTTT.